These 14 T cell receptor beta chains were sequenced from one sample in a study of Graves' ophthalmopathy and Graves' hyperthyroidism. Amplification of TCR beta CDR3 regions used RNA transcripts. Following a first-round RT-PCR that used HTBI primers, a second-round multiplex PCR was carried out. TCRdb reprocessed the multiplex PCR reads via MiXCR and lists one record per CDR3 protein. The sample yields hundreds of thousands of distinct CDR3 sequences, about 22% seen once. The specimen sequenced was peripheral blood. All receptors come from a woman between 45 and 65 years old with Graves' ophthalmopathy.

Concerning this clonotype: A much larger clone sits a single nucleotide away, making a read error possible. The CDR3 here is CASSLWEDRVDEQYF. The CDR3 region has the DNA TGTGCCAGCAGCCTATGGGAAGACAGGGTGGACGAGCAGTACTTC. This sequence joins TRBV7-9 and TRBJ2-7; 7 bases line up with TRBD1. The germline V gene has CDR1 SEHNR and CDR2 FQNEAQ (reference sequence). This CDR3 has 15 residues. With 5 bases clipped from V and 5 bases from J, the junction kept 12 bases outside the gene matches.

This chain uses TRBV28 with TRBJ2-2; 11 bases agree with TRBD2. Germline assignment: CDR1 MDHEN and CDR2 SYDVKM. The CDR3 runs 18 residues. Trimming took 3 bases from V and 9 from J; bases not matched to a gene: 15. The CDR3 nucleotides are TGTGCCAGCAGTTTCTCAGGTTTGACTAGCGGGAAGGACCGGGAGCTGTTTTTT. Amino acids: CASSFSGLTSGKDRELFF.

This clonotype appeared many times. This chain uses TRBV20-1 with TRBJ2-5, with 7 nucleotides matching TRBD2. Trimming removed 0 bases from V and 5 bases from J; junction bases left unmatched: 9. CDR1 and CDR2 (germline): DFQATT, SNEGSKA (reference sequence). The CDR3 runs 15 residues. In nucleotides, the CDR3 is TGCAGTGCTAGAGATGGGGCTAGCGGTTGGGAGACCCAGTACTTC. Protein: CSARDGASGWETQYF.

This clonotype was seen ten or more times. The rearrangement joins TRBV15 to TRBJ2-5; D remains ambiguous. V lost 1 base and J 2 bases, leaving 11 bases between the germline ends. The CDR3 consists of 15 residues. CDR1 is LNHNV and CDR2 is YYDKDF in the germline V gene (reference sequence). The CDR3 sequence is CATSRATGAQETQYF. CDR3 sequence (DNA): TGTGCCACCAGCAGAGCCACCGGCGCGCAAGAGACCCAGTACTTC. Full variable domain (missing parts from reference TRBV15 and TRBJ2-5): DAMVIQNPRYQVTQFGKPVTLSCSQTLNHNVMYWYQQKSSQAPKLLFHYYDKDFNNEADTPDNFQSRRPNTSFCFLDIRSPGLGDTAMYLCATSRATGAQETQYFGPGTRLLVL.

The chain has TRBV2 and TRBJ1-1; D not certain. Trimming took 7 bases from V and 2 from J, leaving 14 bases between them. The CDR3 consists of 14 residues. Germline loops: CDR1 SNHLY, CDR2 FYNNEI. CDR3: CASMTRLGNTEAFF. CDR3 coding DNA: TGTGCCAGCATGACCCGGTTGGGAAACACTGAAGCTTTCTTT.

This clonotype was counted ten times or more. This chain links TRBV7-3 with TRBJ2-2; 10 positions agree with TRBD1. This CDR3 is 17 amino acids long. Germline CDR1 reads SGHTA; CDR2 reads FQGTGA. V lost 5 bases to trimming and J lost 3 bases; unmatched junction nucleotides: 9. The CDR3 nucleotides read TGTGCCAGCAGCCCCACCGGGACAGGGGTCTACACCGGGGAGCTGTTTTTT. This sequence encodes CASSPTGTGVYTGELFF.

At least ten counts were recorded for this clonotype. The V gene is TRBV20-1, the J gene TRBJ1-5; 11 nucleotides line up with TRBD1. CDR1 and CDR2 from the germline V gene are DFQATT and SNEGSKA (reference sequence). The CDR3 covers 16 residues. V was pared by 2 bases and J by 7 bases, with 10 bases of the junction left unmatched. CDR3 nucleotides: TGCAGTGCTAGACTTTCCGGGACAGGGGGAAACCAGCCCCAGCATTTT. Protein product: CSARLSGTGGNQPQHF.

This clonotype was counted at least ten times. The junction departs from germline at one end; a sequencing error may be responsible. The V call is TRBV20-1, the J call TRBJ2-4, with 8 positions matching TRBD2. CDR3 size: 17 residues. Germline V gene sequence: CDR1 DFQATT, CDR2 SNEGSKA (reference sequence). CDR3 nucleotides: TGCAGTGCTAGAGATCTGGTCTTCCGCGGGGGGAAACTTATTGATGGGTTC. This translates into CSARDLVFRGGKLIDGF.

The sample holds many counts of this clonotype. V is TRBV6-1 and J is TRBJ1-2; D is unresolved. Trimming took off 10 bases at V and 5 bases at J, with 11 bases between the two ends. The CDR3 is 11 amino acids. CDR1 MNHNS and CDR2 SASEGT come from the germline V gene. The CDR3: CATNPGYGYTF. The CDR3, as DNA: TGTGCCACGAATCCGGGATATGGCTACACCTTC.

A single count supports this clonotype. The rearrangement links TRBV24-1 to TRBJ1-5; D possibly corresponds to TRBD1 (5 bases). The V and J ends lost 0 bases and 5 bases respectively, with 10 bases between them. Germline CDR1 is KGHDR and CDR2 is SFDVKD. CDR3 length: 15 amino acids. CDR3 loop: CATSDLAGGDQPQHF. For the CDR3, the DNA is TGTGCCACCAGTGATTTGGCGGGGGGGGATCAGCCCCAGCATTTT.

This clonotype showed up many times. The CDR3: CASRNRGSRSYEQYF. DNA for the CDR3: TGTGCCAGCAGAAACAGGGGTTCCCGGTCCTACGAGCAGTACTTC. The chain couples TRBV6-2 or TRBV6-3 to TRBJ2-7, with 7 bases lining up with TRBD1. Trimming at V came to 6 bases and at J to 1 base, leaving 9 bases not matched to a gene. Germline V gene lookup returns CDR1 MNHEY and CDR2 SVGEGT. This CDR3 spans 15 amino acids.

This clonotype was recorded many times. DNA for the CDR3: TGCAGTGCCCGGAATATGAGGGCAACGTATTCACCCCTCCACTTT. As protein: CSARNMRATYSPLHF. V gene TRBV20-1 combines with J gene TRBJ1-6; D is unresolved. The V gene's germline CDR1 is DFQATT and CDR2 SNEGSKA (reference sequence). The CDR3 sequence is 15 residues long. The ends were cut back, 6 bases at V and 8 bases at J, with 20 bases in the middle.

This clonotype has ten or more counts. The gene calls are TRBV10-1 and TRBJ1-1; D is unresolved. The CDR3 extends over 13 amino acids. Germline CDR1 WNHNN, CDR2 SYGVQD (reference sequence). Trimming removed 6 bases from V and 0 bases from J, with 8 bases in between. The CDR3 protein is CASSGPMNTEAFF. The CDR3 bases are TGCGCCAGCAGCGGGCCCATGAACACTGAAGCTTTCTTT.

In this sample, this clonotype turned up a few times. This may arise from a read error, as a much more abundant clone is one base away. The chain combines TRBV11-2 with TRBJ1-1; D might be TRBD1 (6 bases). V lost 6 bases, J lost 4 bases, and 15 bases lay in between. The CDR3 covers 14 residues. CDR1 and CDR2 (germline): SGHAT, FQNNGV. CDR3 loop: CASRRDMVATEAFF. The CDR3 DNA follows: TGTGCCAGCAGACGGGACATGGTGGCCACTGAAGCTTTCTTT.